One sample yielded the 9 T cell receptor beta chains listed below, sequenced in a study of blood T cell repertoires in COVID-19. Profiled with immunoSEQ multiplex PCR; TCRdb holds only in-frame clones, not every one. Here the sample spans almost 350,000 clones, about 90% being singletons. Sample: PBMCs or T cells enriched from blood (not recorded which). The receptors here all came from a woman aged 30 to 39 who had been exposed to COVID-19.

The chain has TRBV11-2 and TRBJ1-1; D perhaps matches TRBD1 (5 bases). Germline V gene sequence: CDR1 SGHAT, CDR2 FQNNGV. The CDR3 loop spans 14 amino acids. The V gene lost 1 base and the J gene lost 4 bases, with 10 bases spanning the gap. The CDR3 nucleotides are TGTGCCAGCAGCTTAGTTCAGGGAGGCACTGAAGCTTTCTTT. Protein: CASSLVQGGTEAFF.

The chain couples TRBV28 to TRBJ1-4; 10 bases align to TRBD1. Per the germline V gene, CDR1 is MDHEN and CDR2 is SYDVKM. J lost 8 bases, V lost 6 bases, and 9 bases had no gene match. The CDR3 covers 15 residues. For the CDR3, the DNA is TGTGCCAGCAGATCCCAGACAGGGGGCAGCGAAAAACTGTTTTTT. It encodes CASRSQTGGSEKLFF.

The chain couples TRBV7-3 to TRBJ2-5; 8 bases agree with TRBD1. V dropped 1 base and J dropped 2; count of bases not matched to a gene: 6. This CDR3 has 16 amino acids. The V gene's germline CDR1 is SGHTA and CDR2 FQGTGA. The CDR3 DNA follows: TGTGCCAGCAGCTTAATGTTCGGACAGGGACAAGAGACCCAGTACTTC. Amino acid sequence: CASSLMFGQGQETQYF.

The J gene is TRBJ1-5, the V gene TRBV30; D remains unclear. V dropped 4 bases and J dropped 5 bases, with 12 bases sitting between them. Germline-derived CDR1 and CDR2 are GTSNPN and SVGIG (reference sequence). The CDR3 totals 13 residues. The chain's CDR3 is CAWTRTRDQPQHF. CDR3 DNA sequence: TGTGCCTGGACCCGGACTAGGGATCAGCCCCAGCATTTT. Full variable domain (rest looked up from reference TRBV30 and TRBJ1-5): SQTIHQWPATLVQPVGSPLSLECTVEGTSNPNLYWYRQAAGRGLQLLFYSVGIGQISSEVPQNLSASRPQDRQFILSSKKLLLSDSGFYLCAWTRTRDQPQHFGDGTRLSIL.

This clone was found once. The chain joins TRBV25-1 to TRBJ1-1; D might be TRBD1 (6 bases). Trimming shortened V by 5 bases and J by 11 bases, and 12 bases separated the two germline ends. The germline V gene has CDR1 MGHDK and CDR2 SYGVNS. The CDR3 loop spans 11 amino acids. The DNA of the CDR3 is TGTGCCAGCAGTCAGGTAGACAGGGCTTTCTTT. Translating it yields CASSQVDRAFF. The entire variable domain, with the rest obtained from reference TRBV25-1 and TRBJ1-1, is as follows: EADIYQTPRYLVIGTGKKITLECSQTMGHDKMYWYQQDPGMELHLIHYSYGVNSTEKGDLSSESTVSRIRTEHFPLTLESARPSHTSQYLCASSQVDRAFFGQGTRLTVV.

The genes are TRBV10-3 and TRBJ1-1; D call uncertain. Germline V CDR1 and CDR2: ENHRY, SYGVKD. The length of the CDR3 is 15 residues. The V gene lost 2 bases and the J gene lost 4 bases, with 14 bases spanning the gap. CDR3 in amino acids: CAISEQREMATEAFF. CDR3 sequence (DNA): TGTGCCATCAGTGAGCAGCGGGAAATGGCCACTGAAGCTTTCTTT.

V is TRBV27 and J is TRBJ2-7; tentatively, D is TRBD2 (6 bases). V lost 0 bases and J 3 bases, leaving 18 bases between the germline ends. Germline values: CDR1 MNHEY, CDR2 SMNVEV (reference sequence). This CDR3 is built from 17 residues. CDR3 sequence (DNA): TGTGCCAGCAGTTTATCACTGGCGACGGGACTCCACTACGAGCAGTACTTC. Its translation is CASSLSLATGLHYEQYF.

V and J are TRBV28 and TRBJ1-1; TRBD1 aligns across 11 bases. Germline lookup yields CDR1 MDHEN and CDR2 SYDVKM. The CDR3 extends over 12 amino acids. After removal of 6 bases from V and 11 bases from J, the junction contained 5 bases not matched to a gene. The chain's CDR3 is CASSLDRGLAFF. The CDR3 nucleotides read TGTGCCAGCAGCCTGGACAGGGGGCTGGCTTTCTTT.

The rearrangement joins TRBV28 to TRBJ1-3; D may be TRBD1 (6 bases). The germline CDR1 and CDR2 sequences are MDHEN and SYDVKM. The CDR3 consists of 15 residues. The V and J ends lost 7 bases and 2 bases respectively, with 15 bases between them. The CDR3: CASIGGAGAGNTIYF. CDR3 sequence (DNA): TGTGCCAGCATTGGGGGGGCAGGGGCTGGAAACACCATATATTTT.